A selection of T cell receptor beta chains follows, all from one sample in a study of brain T cells in children with intractable seizures. Measured with immunoSEQ multiplex PCR; TCRdb has only the in-frame clones, and not every one. The top ten clones hold 5% to 7% of a sample with 340,000 or so clones, 85% to 95% of them seen once. Material: peripheral blood, obtained 4 to 5 months after surgery. The receptors derive from a boy less than two years old with tuberous sclerosis and intractable seizures. Each CDR3 is given with its conserved first and last residue. The order of the fields is CDR3 length, clone size, V gene, D gene, J gene, CDR3 DNA, CDR3 protein. The D gene is left open where the match is weak. Only part of the rows carry a size: once, few, many, or a class if the clone is expanded.

len: 18
abundance: NA
v_gene: TRBV14
d_gene: NA
j_gene: TRBJ1-1
CDR3nt: TGTGCCAGCAGCCAAGATCTAGGATTAAGGGGCTTCAACACTGAAGCTTTCTTT
CDR3aa: CASSQDLGLRGFNTEAFF

len: 14
abundance: NA
v_gene: TRBV18
d_gene: TRBD1
j_gene: TRBJ1-1
CDR3nt: TGTGCCAGCTCACCACGGACAGGGAGGGTCGAAGCTTTCTTT
CDR3aa: CASSPRTGRVEAFF

len: 13
abundance: NA
v_gene: TRBV30
d_gene: NA
j_gene: TRBJ1-3
CDR3nt: TGTGCCTGGGAAATAGACTCTGGAAACACCATATATTTT
CDR3aa: CAWEIDSGNTIYF

len: 13
abundance: NA
v_gene: TRBV7-3
d_gene: NA
j_gene: TRBJ1-1
CDR3nt: TGTGCCAGCAGCTTAACGATGGTAACTGAAGCTTTCTTT
CDR3aa: CASSLTMVTEAFF

len: 16
abundance: once
v_gene: TRBV30
d_gene: NA
j_gene: TRBJ2-3
CDR3nt: TGTGCCTGGACTCTTCCTTCAGGGCATGAAACAGATACGCAGTATTTT
CDR3aa: CAWTLPSGHETDTQYF

len: 15
abundance: NA
v_gene: TRBV11-2
d_gene: NA
j_gene: TRBJ1-5
CDR3nt: TGTGCCAGCAGCTTAGACAGGGGTGGGAATCAGCCCCAGCATTTT
CDR3aa: CASSLDRGGNQPQHF

len: 16
abundance: NA
v_gene: TRBV5-1
d_gene: NA
j_gene: TRBJ1-2
CDR3nt: TGCGCCAGCAGCGGACTGGACAGATCCCCTCTCTATGGCTACACCTTC
CDR3aa: CASSGLDRSPLYGYTF

len: 11
abundance: NA
v_gene: TRBV6-6
d_gene: NA
j_gene: TRBJ1-2
CDR3nt: TGTGCCTGCCGAGGGGCCTATGGCTACACCTTC
CDR3aa: CACRGAYGYTF

len: 15
abundance: NA
v_gene: TRBV28
d_gene: TRBD1
j_gene: TRBJ1-2
CDR3nt: TGTGCCACGTCGGGACAGGGAAGTAAGGGCTATGGCTACACCTTC
CDR3aa: CATSGQGSKGYGYTF

len: 16
abundance: NA
v_gene: TRBV4-1
d_gene: NA
j_gene: TRBJ2-3
CDR3nt: TGCGCCAGCAGCCAAGATCGAGAAGCGAGGAGAGATACGCAGTATTTT
CDR3aa: CASSQDREARRDTQYF

len: 14
abundance: NA
v_gene: TRBV13
d_gene: NA
j_gene: TRBJ2-2
CDR3nt: TGTGCCAGCAGCTTAGGGGTGGCCCCCGGGGAGCTGTTTTTT
CDR3aa: CASSLGVAPGELFF

len: 15
abundance: NA
v_gene: TRBV21-1
d_gene: NA
j_gene: TRBJ2-7
CDR3nt: TGTGCCAGCAGCAAAATAGCGGGAGACTCCTACGAGCAGTACTTC
CDR3aa: CASSKIAGDSYEQYF

len: 14
abundance: NA
v_gene: TRBV5-1
d_gene: TRBD2
j_gene: TRBJ2-1
CDR3nt: TGCGCCAGCAGCTTCCGGGAGGGCCTCAATGAGCAGTTCTTC
CDR3aa: CASSFREGLNEQFF

len: 15
abundance: NA
v_gene: TRBV7-6
d_gene: NA
j_gene: TRBJ2-7
CDR3nt: TGTGCCAGCAGCTTATCTGCGACAGGAGAATACGAGCAGTACTTC
CDR3aa: CASSLSATGEYEQYF

len: 15
abundance: NA
v_gene: TRBV27
d_gene: TRBD2
j_gene: TRBJ2-7
CDR3nt: TGTGCCAGCAGTTTGAGCGGGACGGGAACCTACGAGCAGTACTTC
CDR3aa: CASSLSGTGTYEQYF

len: 17
abundance: few
v_gene: TRBV19
d_gene: TRBD2
j_gene: TRBJ2-1
CDR3nt: TGTGCCAGTAGTATAATCCCCCTAGCGGGTTCCCACAATGAGCAGTTCTTC
CDR3aa: CASSIIPLAGSHNEQFF

len: 16
abundance: once
v_gene: TRBV7-3
d_gene: TRBD2
j_gene: TRBJ2-7
CDR3nt: TGTGCCAGCAGCCCCTCGGGCGGGAGGTCCCCCCACGAGCAGTACTTC
CDR3aa: CASSPSGGRSPHEQYF

len: 15
abundance: NA
v_gene: TRBV2
d_gene: TRBD1
j_gene: TRBJ2-2
CDR3nt: TGTGCCAGCAGTCCGGGACAGGTGTACACCGGGGAGCTGTTTTTT
CDR3aa: CASSPGQVYTGELFF

len: 15
abundance: NA
v_gene: TRBV5-1
d_gene: NA
j_gene: TRBJ2-7
CDR3nt: TGCGCCAGCGCCCTTGGTCAGGGCCCCTCCTACGAGCAGTACTTC
CDR3aa: CASALGQGPSYEQYF

len: 15
abundance: NA
v_gene: TRBV2
d_gene: NA
j_gene: TRBJ2-2
CDR3nt: TGTGCCAGCAGTGAAGTGGGCGGGCCCACCGGGGAGCTGTTTTTT
CDR3aa: CASSEVGGPTGELFF

len: 14
abundance: NA
v_gene: TRBV13
d_gene: NA
j_gene: TRBJ1-2
CDR3nt: TGTGCCAGCTGGGACCGGGACGGCTACTATGGCTACACCTTC
CDR3aa: CASWDRDGYYGYTF

len: 15
abundance: NA
v_gene: TRBV4-1
d_gene: NA
j_gene: TRBJ1-5
CDR3nt: TGCGCCAGCAGCCAAATCCGGGACAGCAATCAGCCCCAGCATTTT
CDR3aa: CASSQIRDSNQPQHF

len: 21
abundance: NA
v_gene: TRBV6-6
d_gene: TRBD2
j_gene: TRBJ2-2
CDR3nt: TGTGCCAGCAGCGCAGGACTAGCGGGAGAAATAGCCCGTGGGGTCACCGGGGAGCTGTTTTTT
CDR3aa: CASSAGLAGEIARGVTGELFF

len: 14
abundance: NA
v_gene: TRBV4-1
d_gene: NA
j_gene: TRBJ2-1
CDR3nt: TGCGCCAGCAGCCAAGATTCGGCAGCTAATGAGCAGTTCTTC
CDR3aa: CASSQDSAANEQFF

len: 17
abundance: NA
v_gene: TRBV5-6
d_gene: NA
j_gene: TRBJ2-1
CDR3nt: TGTGCCAGCAGCTTGGTGGGTATTGTCGTCTCCTACAATGAGCAGTTCTTC
CDR3aa: CASSLVGIVVSYNEQFF